Sequencing of this T cell receptor (beta chain) was carried out in a study of blood T cell repertoires in COVID-19. On the study more broadly: The United States, Italy and Spain supplied acute and convalescent COVID-19 samples. Nucleic acid was either cDNA or gDNA, and it came from T cells, B-cell-depleted T cells, or PBMCs.

Under the authors' procedure: The assay estimated nucleated cells by amplifying reference gene primers. TCRdb's table, derived via immunoSEQ multiplex PCR, lists solely in-frame clones and lacks some. For V, J and clone size, that table is used; D and trimming come from the DNA. The table includes 55,000 to 80,000 clones, 81% detected once. Trimming cost V 3 bases and J 2 bases, with 11 bases left between them. The CDR3 length is 15 residues. In germline, CDR1 is MDHEN, CDR2 SYDVKM. The gene calls are TRBV28 and TRBJ2-1; a weak D match, TRBD2 (6 bases). The sequence was obtained from a human donor in a cohort sampled during active COVID-19. Sequencing input: peripheral blood. Here the CDR3 DNA reads TGTGCCAGCAGTTTCGGCCGGGGGACCTACAATGAGCAGTTCTTC. Its translation is CASSFGRGTYNEQFF.